This record covers a single T cell receptor (beta chain). The antigen is undetermined. The data are from a study of shared clonotypes between healthy human individuals. CD45RO-negative CD8 cells positively selected for CCR7 made up the naive population, which excluded terminally differentiated effector memory CD45RA+ cells. Study-wide findings and caveats: It was observed that about 5% of naive CD4 clonotypes were shared across a few donors.

CDR3 length equals 14 residues. V was clipped by 4 bases and J by 1 base, with 8 bases between them. CDR1 PRHDT and CDR2 FYEKMQ come from the germline V gene (reference sequence). The assay was immunoSEQ multiplex PCR, and TCRdb's table has in-frame clones only and misses some. The sample yields hundreds of thousands of clones, roughly 95% seen once. This chain uses TRBV13 with TRBJ1-3; D call uncertain. The sample was naive CD8+ T cells sorted from blood. The receptor was isolated from a woman in her 30s in good health. The CDR3 region has the DNA TGTGCCAGCAGCTACCGGGTTTCTGGAAACACCATATATTTT. Its translation is CASSYRVSGNTIYF.